This T cell receptor (beta chain) emerged from a study of blood T cell repertoires in COVID-19. Background on the study: Sites across the United States, Italy and Spain contributed samples from acute and convalescent COVID-19.

V was clipped by 6 bases and J by 5 bases; unmatched bases: 16. The CDR3 consists of 18 residues. The germline gives CDR1 SGHRS, CDR2 YFSETQ. Authors' methods: Estimates of nucleated cell counts were drawn from the amplification of reference gene primers. Profiling relied on immunoSEQ multiplex PCR, and the TCRdb table lists in-frame clones only, not all of them. V and J calls and clone size follow that table, whereas D and trimming were derived from the DNA. The table has some 250,000 clones, around 90% seen once. The sequence came from a woman in her 30s with acute or convalescent COVID-19. This chain links TRBV5-1 with TRBJ2-1; TRBD1 matches at 11 bases. The specimen sequenced was peripheral blood. The DNA for the CDR3 is TGCGCCAGCACACAACACACACCGGGACAGGGGGTGGACAATGAGCAGTTCTTC. Residues: CASTQHTPGQGVDNEQFF.